This T cell receptor (beta chain) was documented in a study of T cells expressing NK-cell markers (dated by TCRdb to 2019 to 2021). General notes on the study: Three sorted T-cell subsets (CD3+CD56+NKG2C+, CD3+CD56+NKG2C- and CD3+CD56-NKG2C+) from fewer than 10 donors had their TCR beta-chain repertoires profiled. Seven of the eight sequenced donors were HCMV-seropositive and one was HCMV-seronegative. The eight sequenced donors were randomly selected healthy volunteers, three men and five women. The libraries were sequenced on Illumina HiSeq 2000/2500, MiSeq or NextSeq, producing 2 x 150 bp reads. The full study reports these points: Those dominant clonotypes were again the most abundant among CD3+CD56-NKG2C+ cells in a handful of donors, at roughly 28.3-60.1%. Whether the expanded NKG2C-expressing T cell clones were specific for HCMV antigens remained unclear. In over 5 donors, the dominant CD3+CD56+NKG2C+ clonotypes were among the top 10 CD8+ clonotypes and accounted for roughly 1.0-7.5% of CD8+ T cells.

These reads were obtained on an Illumina HiSeq 2000. 5'RACE template switching, by which a universal primer site and unique molecular identifiers were added, was used to make TCR beta cDNA libraries. cDNA synthesis was primed from the TCR beta constant segment and was followed by two successive PCR amplification steps. The original methods were these. MIGEC handled demultiplexing of the reads and grouping by UMI, while MiTCR was used to assemble and quantify clonotypes. To remove erroneous sequences, TCR cDNA sequences were retained only when supported by two or more reads. The tcR package was used for downstream repertoire analysis, with clonotypes matched between fractions based on CDR3 nucleotide sequence plus V segment. VDJmatch was used to annotate antigen specificity against VDJdb, with one amino acid substitution in CDR3 permitted. TCRdb reprocessed the reads and assigns one entry to each CDR3 protein sequence, leaving out DNA. V and J calls and clone size were set by TCRdb, not the authors. The record for this sample contains about 430,000 distinct CDR3 sequences. Jointly, the top ten make up over 1.1% of the sample.

About this clonotype: Its antigen target is currently unknown.

HCMV-specific IgG was detected in serum with a commercial ELISA kit to determine HCMV serostatus. Ficoll density gradient centrifugation was used to isolate peripheral blood mononuclear cells from blood. Via the germline V gene (reference sequence), CDR1 is SGHKS and CDR2 YYEKEE. From its cysteine to its phenylalanine, the CDR3 spans 17 amino acids. No DNA is listed. The sample was blood T cells: a sorted CD56 or NKG2C T cell subset, CD4+ or CD8+ T cells, or bulk PBMC T cells (not recorded which). The chain uses TRBV5-5 and TRBJ1-2; TCRdb's D call, TRBD1, is unchecked because there is no DNA. This receptor was identified in a woman aged 45-60 years in good health. Donor details come from another sample of the same person, matched by shared clones. The CDR3 protein: CASSLRFTTASNYGYTF.